This TCR beta chain was recorded in a study of blood T cell repertoires in COVID-19. With regard to this clone: The same CDR3 arises from other DNA sequences in this sample as well.

V shed 1 base and J shed 4 bases, with 5 bases lying between them. CDR3 size: 12 residues. CDR1 SGHKS and CDR2 YYEKEE come from the germline V gene (reference sequence). Per the authors' pipeline: Amplification from reference gene primers served as the basis for estimated nucleated cell counts. Generated by immunoSEQ multiplex PCR, the TCRdb table keeps only in-frame clones and is missing some. V and J calls and clone size are copied from that table; D and trimming were computed from the DNA. Found here are roughly 120,000 clones, roughly four fifths of them singletons; the top ten hold 12%. This chain links TRBV5-5 with TRBJ1-1, with D unclear. This sequence originates from a human donor in a cohort sampled during active COVID-19. Sequenced material: peripheral blood. In DNA, the CDR3 is TGTGCCAGCAGCTTGACGGGCACTGAAGCTTTCTTT. It is translated as CASSLTGTEAFF. Variable domain in full (rest from reference TRBV5-5 and TRBJ1-1): DAGVTQSPTHLIKTRGQQVTLRCSPISGHKSVSWYQQVLGQGPQFIFQYYEKEERGRGNFPDRFSARQFPNYSSELNVNALLLGDSALYLCASSLTGTEAFFGQGTRLTVV.